A single sample is the source of the 5 T cell receptor beta chains below, sequenced in a study of blood T cells in healthy people across ages. Using a J-beta primer mix together with a sample-barcoded 5' primer, a second PCR was run for roughly 6 to 12 cycles. TCRdb itself ran the 5' RACE reads through MiXCR, one entry per CDR3 protein. In the table there are approximately 1.5 million distinct CDR3 sequences, roughly 43% of which are singletons. Sequencing used blood. The source of these receptors is a woman aged 18-30 years in good health.

This clonotype appeared a few times. This sequence joins TRBV27 and TRBJ2-4, with 7 nucleotides matching TRBD2. The junction had 7 bases not matched to a gene; V was cut back by 5 bases and J by 0 bases. CDR3 length: 16 residues. Germline CDR1 and CDR2: MNHEY and SMNVEV (reference sequence). The CDR3 bases are TGTGCCAGCAGTCCCGGGGGGACCCGAGCCAAAAACATTCAGTACTTC. Protein sequence: CASSPGGTRAKNIQYF.

This clonotype was found a few times. The chain employs TRBV4-3 and TRBJ2-1, with unresolved D. The CDR3 is 19 amino acids. Germline lookup yields CDR1 LGHNA and CDR2 YSLEER. V lost 0 bases and J 6 bases, leaving 24 bases between the germline ends. CDR3 nucleotide sequence: TGCGCCAGCAGCCAAGATAGGGTCCGAAAGTTGGGTGTTGGCAATGAGCAGTTCTTC. Protein product: CASSQDRVRKLGVGNEQFF.

The V call is TRBV12-3 or TRBV12-4, the J call TRBJ1-2; D is undetermined. With 3 bases removed from V and 8 bases from J, the gap between germline ends came to 13 bases. This CDR3 is 13 amino acids long. The CDR3 protein is CASSFQTMGGYTF. The CDR3 nucleotides read TGTGCCAGCAGTTTCCAAACCATGGGGGGCTACACCTTC.

This clonotype showed up just a few times. The rearrangement joins TRBV2 to TRBJ2-3; D unresolved. The CDR3 is made up of 16 amino acids. Per germline, CDR1 SNHLY and CDR2 FYNNEI. V was trimmed by 7 bases and J by 6 bases, leaving 23 bases between them. The CDR3 spells CASIPTHGWAPDTQYF. In DNA form, the CDR3 reads TGTGCCAGCATTCCTACCCACGGTTGGGCTCCGGATACGCAGTATTTT.

This clonotype was seen a few times. This chain uses TRBV7-9 with TRBJ1-5; TRBD1 might be the D (5 bases). The CDR3 runs 15 residues. Germline-derived CDR1 and CDR2 are SEHNR and FQNEAQ (reference sequence). V shed 1 base and J shed 3 bases, with 10 bases lying between them. The CDR3, as DNA: TGTGCCAGCAGCTTAGAAGCAGGGCCCAATCAGCCCCAGCATTTT. Protein sequence: CASSLEAGPNQPQHF.